Presented here are 20 T cell receptor beta chains from one specimen sequenced in a study of control samples from healthy donors and cancer patients. Profiled with immunoSEQ multiplex PCR; TCRdb holds only in-frame clones, not every one. The sample has roughly 120,000 clones; 80% to 90% are singletons. Sequences were obtained from PBMCs. The receptors here all came from a woman between 45 and 60 years old with colorectal cancer.

The V and J genes are TRBV6-5 and TRBJ1-6; D is uncertain. The CDR3 is made up of 14 amino acids. Germline loops: CDR1 MNHEY, CDR2 SVGAGI. Trimming stripped 0 bases from V and 13 bases from J, with 13 bases between. This CDR3 is CASSYSMKGNPLHF. CDR3 bases: TGTGCCAGCAGTTACTCGATGAAGGGTAATCCCCTCCACTTT.

The chain employs TRBV7-3 and TRBJ2-3; 9 nucleotides line up with TRBD2. Germline-derived CDR1 and CDR2 are SGHTA and FQGTGA. The CDR3 loop spans 17 amino acids. Losses at the gene ends were 5 bases for V and 1 base for J; bases not matched to a gene: 10. CDR3 region: CASSRDPPSGGTDTQYF. CDR3 coding DNA: TGTGCCAGCAGCCGAGATCCCCCTAGCGGGGGCACAGATACGCAGTATTTT.

This clone showed up just a few times. The chain carries TRBV5-1 and TRBJ2-7; 10 nucleotides match TRBD1. The germline CDR1 and CDR2 sequences are SGHRS and YFSETQ. CDR3 size: 14 residues. Unmatched junction bases numbered 6, after V lost 4 bases and J lost 5 bases. This CDR3 reads CASSTGQGLDEQYF. The CDR3 region has the DNA TGCGCCAGCAGCACGGGACAGGGGCTCGACGAGCAGTACTTC.

This chain connects TRBV7-2 to TRBJ2-1, with TRBD1 identical over 9 bases. Germline V gene lookup returns CDR1 SGHTA and CDR2 FQGNSA. Germline trimming cut 1 base from V and 4 bases from J; bases unmatched to any gene: 2. There are 15 residues in the CDR3. CDR3 sequence reads: CASSLGGQGYNEQFF. The DNA of the CDR3 is TGTGCCAGCAGCTTAGGGGGACAGGGATACAATGAGCAGTTCTTC.

V is TRBV5-8 and J is TRBJ2-1, with 13 bases aligning to TRBD2. The J segment lost 2 bases and the V segment lost 4 bases, leaving 3 bases of the junction unmatched. Germline V gives CDR1 SGHTS, CDR2 YDEGEE. This CDR3 contains 16 residues. CDR3 DNA sequence: TGTGCCAGCAGCCGGGGGACTAGCGGGACCTACAATGAGCAGTTCTTC. It is translated as CASSRGTSGTYNEQFF.

This sequence joins TRBV7-3 and TRBJ2-5; the D is unclear. Deletions cut 5 bases from V and 4 bases from J, with 20 bases between. Germline V CDR1 and CDR2: SGHTA, FQGTGA. This CDR3 spans 16 amino acids. The CDR3 bases are TGTGCCAGCAGCCCCCTCGGGCTAGGCGGTCGAGAGACCCAGTACTTC. This encodes CASSPLGLGGRETQYF. Together with reference TRBV7-3 and TRBJ2-5, the CDR3 gives the full variable domain: GAGVSQTPSNKVTEKGKYVELRCDPISGHTALYWYRQSLGQGPEFLIYFQGTGAADDSGLPNDRFFAVRPEGSVSTLKIQRTERGDSAVYLCASSPLGLGGRETQYFGPGTRLLVL.

This clone was found a few times. The chain couples TRBV2 to TRBJ2-3; D uncertain. CDR1 and CDR2 (germline): SNHLY, FYNNEI. The CDR3 is 13 residues long. Trimming took off 0 bases at V and 8 bases at J, with 9 bases between the two ends. DNA for the CDR3: TGTGCCAGCAGTGAAGCTGGAGTGGGTACGCAGTATTTT. Protein product: CASSEAGVGTQYF.

The chain joins TRBV5-8 to TRBJ2-5; no clear D. Germline lookup yields CDR1 SGHTS and CDR2 YDEGEE. The CDR3 has 12 amino acids. V lost 2 bases to trimming and J lost 7 bases, with 9 bases between them. In DNA, the CDR3 is TGTGCCAGCAGCTTACGTAAAGGGACCCAGTACTTC. It encodes CASSLRKGTQYF.

This chain links TRBV28 with TRBJ1-2; no firm D call. Germline V gene lookup returns CDR1 MDHEN and CDR2 SYDVKM. The CDR3 covers 12 residues. V was trimmed by 7 bases and J by 10 bases, leaving 16 bases between them. DNA for the CDR3: TGTGCCAGCACCCAATCCGAGACCCACTACACCTTC. It is translated as CASTQSETHYTF.

The chain employs TRBV25-1 and TRBJ2-5; a possible D gene is TRBD2 (6 bases). CDR3 length equals 16 residues. The V and J ends lost 5 bases and 7 bases respectively, with 23 bases between them. Per germline, CDR1 MGHDK and CDR2 SYGVNS. CDR3 coding DNA: TGTGCCAGCAGTAACCAGGGAGCTATCGGGGGTGGGACCCAGTACTTC. Amino acids: CASSNQGAIGGGTQYF.

The chain has TRBV6-5 and TRBJ1-1; D remains unclear. The CDR3 extends over 15 amino acids. V was trimmed by 0 bases and J by 4 bases, leaving 12 bases between them. The germline V gene encodes CDR1 MNHEY and CDR2 SVGAGI. CDR3 nucleotide sequence: TGTGCCAGCAGTTACTCGATTGTGGCAGCCACTGAAGCTTTCTTT. This translates into CASSYSIVAATEAFF.

V is TRBV5-1 and J is TRBJ1-2; tentatively, D is TRBD1 (5 bases). Trimming removed 2 bases at V and 6 bases at J, with 14 bases between. In germline, CDR1 is SGHRS, CDR2 YFSETQ. CDR3 length: 14 residues. CDR3 DNA: TGCGCCAGCAGCTTTGTGGGGACTCAGGATGGCTACACCTTC. Its protein is CASSFVGTQDGYTF.

V is TRBV28 and J is TRBJ1-2; possibly TRBD1 for D (5 bases). The CDR3 extends over 15 amino acids. With 7 bases removed from V and 3 bases from J, the gap between germline ends came to 18 bases. Germline loops: CDR1 MDHEN, CDR2 SYDVKM. CDR3 amino acids: CASTIRGLGYYGYTF. CDR3 bases: TGTGCCAGCACCATAAGGGGCCTCGGGTACTATGGCTACACCTTC.

The chain carries TRBV3-1 (or the pseudogene TRBV3-2) and TRBJ1-2, with D maybe TRBD1 (5 bases). This CDR3 is 18 amino acids long. Germline values: CDR1 LGHDT, CDR2 YNNKEL (reference sequence). Trimming pared 8 bases from V and 6 bases from J, leaving 31 bases between. CDR3 residues: CASASKEDRQSTSHGYTF. The CDR3 coding sequence is TGTGCCAGCGCTAGCAAGGAGGATCGACAGTCCACCTCCCATGGCTACACCTTC.

This chain links TRBV7-9 with TRBJ2-5, with 7 bases that match TRBD1. V lost 4 bases and J lost 5; bases outside the gene matches: 1. Per germline, CDR1 SEHNR and CDR2 FQNEAQ (reference sequence). The CDR3 has 12 residues. CDR3 DNA: TGTGCCAGCAGCTCGACAGGGGAGACCCAGTACTTC. Its protein is CASSSTGETQYF.

The V call is TRBV5-1, the J call TRBJ2-7, with a weak D call TRBD2 (6 bases). Germline V CDR1 and CDR2: SGHRS, YFSETQ. This CDR3 has 15 amino acids. Trimming took 0 bases from V and 6 from J, leaving 16 bases between them. CDR3 sequence reads: CASSLGGAGTAEQYF. CDR3 coding DNA: TGCGCCAGCAGCTTGGGAGGGGCGGGGACTGCCGAGCAGTACTTC.

V gene TRBV30 combines with J gene TRBJ2-1; 8 positions match TRBD1. V lost 1 base to trimming and J lost 7 bases; unmatched junction nucleotides: 6. Germline V gene lookup returns CDR1 GTSNPN and CDR2 SVGIG (reference sequence). There are 14 residues in the CDR3. As DNA, the CDR3 is TGTGCCTGGAGTGGGAGACAGGGGATGAATGAGCAGTTCTTC. Its translation: CAWSGRQGMNEQFF.

The chain recombines TRBV5-1 with TRBJ2-7; D remains ambiguous. Germline lookup yields CDR1 SGHRS and CDR2 YFSETQ. There are 13 residues in the CDR3. The V end lost 1 base, the J end lost 2 bases, and 7 bases lay between the germline ends. CDR3 residues: CASSLFSAYEQYF. The CDR3 DNA reads TGCGCCAGCAGCTTGTTCAGCGCCTACGAGCAGTACTTC.

This sequence joins TRBV10-3 and TRBJ2-2; D not certain. The germline V and J ends were trimmed by 2 bases and 6 bases, with 16 bases remaining between them. Germline values: CDR1 ENHRY, CDR2 SYGVKD. The CDR3 spans 16 residues. The CDR3 spells CAISERATRASGELFF. The CDR3 DNA is TGTGCCATCAGTGAGCGGGCTACCCGAGCGTCCGGGGAGCTGTTTTTT.

The gene calls are TRBV4-2 and TRBJ1-2; no definite D call. CDR3 length: 14 residues. V was cut by 2 bases and J by 7 bases, with 14 bases left in between. Germline loops: CDR1 LGHNA, CDR2 YNFKEQ. The CDR3 sequence: CASSQLGVRGGYTF. In DNA form, the CDR3 reads TGTGCCAGCAGCCAACTTGGGGTACGGGGTGGCTACACCTTC.